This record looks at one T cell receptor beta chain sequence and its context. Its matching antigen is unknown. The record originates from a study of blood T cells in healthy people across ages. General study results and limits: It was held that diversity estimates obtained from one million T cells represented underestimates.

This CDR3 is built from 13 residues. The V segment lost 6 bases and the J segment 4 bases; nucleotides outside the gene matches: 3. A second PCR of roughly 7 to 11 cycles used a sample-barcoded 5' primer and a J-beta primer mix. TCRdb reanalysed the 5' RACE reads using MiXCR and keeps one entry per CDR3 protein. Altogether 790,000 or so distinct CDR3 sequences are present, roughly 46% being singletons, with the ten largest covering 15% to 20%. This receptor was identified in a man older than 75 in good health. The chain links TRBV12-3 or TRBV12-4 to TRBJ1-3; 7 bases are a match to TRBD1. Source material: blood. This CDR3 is CASRDRAGNTIYF. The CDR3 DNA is TGTGCCAGCAGAGACAGGGCCGGAAACACCATATATTTT.